Below, 18 T cell receptor beta chains from the same sample are listed, as sequenced in a study of cytomegalovirus exposure and HLA in healthy donors. TCRdb keeps only in-frame clones here, not all; method: immunoSEQ multiplex PCR. The table has about 170,000 clones, approximately 96% seen once. The sequencing sample was made of PBMCs. The receptors stem from a woman aged 18-29 years in good health and CMV-seronegative.

The CDR3 loop is CASSYRENYGYTF. The CDR3, as DNA: TGTGCCAGCAGTTACAGGGAGAACTATGGCTACACCTTC. This chain uses TRBV6-5 with TRBJ1-2; D ambiguous. CDR1 is MNHEY, CDR2 SVGAGI, per germline. V lost 2 bases and J lost 2, with 6 bases in between. CDR3 length: 13 residues.

The chain couples TRBV4-1 to TRBJ2-3; maybe TRBD2 (5 bases). V was pared by 4 bases and J by 0 bases, with 11 bases between. The CDR3 length is 15 residues. Germline V gene lookup returns CDR1 MGHRA and CDR2 YSYEKL. This CDR3 reads CASSPTRGSTDTQYF. DNA of the CDR3: TGCGCCAGCAGCCCGACTCGGGGAAGCACAGATACGCAGTATTTT.

The chain uses TRBV18 and TRBJ2-1; 9 bases are a match to TRBD2. The length of the CDR3 is 17 residues. The ends lost 5 bases at V and 8 bases at J; junction bases unmatched: 16. Germline V lookup: CDR1 KGHSH, CDR2 LQKENI. The CDR3 sequence is CASSSIVAASGEDEQFF. DNA of the CDR3: TGTGCCAGCTCATCGATCGTGGCGGCTAGCGGGGAGGATGAGCAGTTCTTC.

This chain joins TRBV7-8 and TRBJ2-7; 9 nucleotides align to TRBD1. V dropped 5 bases and J dropped 2; count of bases not matched to a gene: 10. The CDR3 sequence is 16 residues long. CDR1 and CDR2 from the germline V gene are SGHVS and FQNEAQ. Written as DNA, the CDR3 is TGTGCCAGCAGCGTCTCCGGGACAGGGAAAACCTACGAGCAGTACTTC. Its protein product is CASSVSGTGKTYEQYF.

The DNA of the CDR3 is TGTGCCAGCAGTTACCAGGCGCTGAACACTGAAGCTTTCTTT. Its translation is CASSYQALNTEAFF. The V gene is TRBV6-6, the J gene TRBJ1-1; D not certain. Trimming removed 2 bases at V and 0 bases at J, with 7 bases between. The CDR3 spans 14 residues. Germline V lookup: CDR1 MNHNY, CDR2 SVGAGI (reference sequence).

The V and J genes are TRBV6-1 and TRBJ1-3, with D possibly being TRBD1 (6 bases). V was cut by 9 bases and J by 0 bases, with 9 bases left in between. CDR1 MNHNS and CDR2 SASEGT come from the germline V gene. The CDR3 extends over 13 amino acids. The CDR3 sequence is CASQGSSGNTIYF. CDR3 DNA sequence: TGTGCCAGTCAGGGGAGCTCTGGAAACACCATATATTTT.

The V gene is TRBV18, the J gene TRBJ1-4; D gene uncertain. Germline-derived CDR1 and CDR2 are KGHSH and LQKENI. This CDR3 spans 16 amino acids. V shed 2 bases and J shed 7 bases, with 17 bases lying between them. CDR3 protein: CASSPTYVESGEKLFF. CDR3 nucleotide sequence: TGTGCCAGCTCACCAACGTACGTTGAGTCGGGTGAAAAACTGTTTTTT.

V usage is TRBV4-1 and J usage is TRBJ2-3; TRBD1 is a possible D gene (6 bases). The V and J ends lost 1 base and 4 bases respectively, with 12 bases between them. This CDR3 has 15 residues. From germline, CDR1 is MGHRA and CDR2 YSYEKL. The CDR3 nucleotides are TGCGCCAGCAGCCAAGTAATCAGGGGCTCAGATACGCAGTATTTT. Amino acids: CASSQVIRGSDTQYF.

The chain recombines TRBV27 with TRBJ1-5; TRBD1 might be the D (5 bases). The CDR3 consists of 13 residues. The V end was cut by 5 bases, the J end by 6 bases, with 11 bases between. The germline gives CDR1 MNHEY, CDR2 SMNVEV (reference sequence). CDR3 region: CASSPRGGQPQHF. The DNA of the CDR3 is TGTGCCAGCAGTCCAAGGGGTGGTCAGCCCCAGCATTTT.

The V gene is TRBV19, the J gene TRBJ2-7, with 10 positions matching TRBD2. V gave up 3 bases and J gave up 7 bases; unmatched junction bases: 6. The length of the CDR3 is 14 residues. Germline V gene lookup returns CDR1 LNHDA and CDR2 SQIVND (reference sequence). This CDR3 reads CASSIGKLAGEQYF. The CDR3 nucleotides are TGTGCCAGTAGTATCGGTAAACTAGCGGGAGAGCAGTACTTC.

This clone is a singleton in its sample. The chain combines TRBV4-3 with TRBJ1-4, with a weak D call TRBD1 (6 bases). Trimming removed 1 base from V and 10 bases from J, with 16 bases in between. Germline assignment: CDR1 LGHNA and CDR2 YSLEER. The CDR3 sequence is 15 residues long. This CDR3 is CASSQVGAGSGKLFF. The DNA of the CDR3 is TGCGCCAGCAGCCAAGTGGGGGCAGGGTCCGGAAAACTGTTTTTT.

The chain uses TRBV7-9 and TRBJ1-4; 7 bases match TRBD1. V lost 3 bases to trimming and J lost 2 bases; unmatched junction nucleotides: 0. Germline V gene lookup returns CDR1 SEHNR and CDR2 FQNEAQ (reference sequence). The CDR3 is made up of 14 amino acids. The CDR3: CASSLGQTNEKLFF. CDR3 sequence (DNA): TGTGCCAGCAGCTTGGGACAGACTAATGAAAAACTGTTTTTT.

This rearrangement joins TRBV25-1 to TRBJ2-7, with D possibly being TRBD1 (5 bases). The CDR3 sequence is 16 residues long. CDR1 MGHDK and CDR2 SYGVNS come from the germline V gene. V lost 2 bases and J 0 bases, leaving 14 bases between the germline ends. The CDR3 coding sequence is TGTGCCAGCAGTGAAGCGAGTGACAGAAGCTCCTACGAGCAGTACTTC. Its protein is CASSEASDRSSYEQYF.

The chain joins TRBV19 to TRBJ1-3, with D tentatively TRBD1 (6 bases). V lost 6 bases and J lost 0, with 12 bases in between. The CDR3 runs 15 residues. Germline V gives CDR1 LNHDA, CDR2 SQIVND (reference sequence). The CDR3 sequence: CASRQGAHSGNTIYF. The CDR3 DNA sequence: TGTGCCAGTAGACAGGGCGCCCACTCTGGAAACACCATATATTTT. The full variable domain, with the rest looked up from reference TRBV19 and TRBJ1-3, is DGGITQSPKYLFRKEGQNVTLSCEQNLNHDAMYWYRQDPGQGLRLIYYSQIVNDFQKGDIAEGYSVSREKKESFPLTVTSAQKNPTAFYLCASRQGAHSGNTIYFGEGSWLTVV.

The chain couples TRBV2 to TRBJ1-1, with 8 bases matching TRBD1. The V gene end was trimmed by 6 bases and the J gene end by 1 base; junction bases not matched to a gene: 7. The CDR3 spans 15 residues. Per the germline V gene, CDR1 is SNHLY and CDR2 is FYNNEI. CDR3 sequence: CASRNQGAGNTEAFF. CDR3 bases: TGTGCCAGCAGAAACCAGGGGGCCGGGAACACTGAAGCTTTCTTT.

The chain employs TRBV5-6 and TRBJ1-1, with D perhaps TRBD1 (5 bases). The CDR3 totals 13 residues. Trimming left V 4 bases short and J 3 bases short, with 10 bases between. The V gene's germline CDR1 is SGHDT and CDR2 YYEEEE. The CDR3 is CASSRTRDTEAFF. The CDR3 bases are TGTGCCAGCAGCAGGACCAGGGACACTGAAGCTTTCTTT.

The chain has TRBV6-5 and TRBJ2-7, with TRBD1 matching 8 bases. V was clipped by 6 bases and J by 2 bases; unmatched bases: 9. Germline V gives CDR1 MNHEY, CDR2 SVGAGI. The CDR3 totals 15 residues. CDR3 amino acids: CASRPDRGVTYEQYF. The CDR3 coding sequence is TGTGCCAGCAGGCCCGACAGGGGCGTGACCTACGAGCAGTACTTC.

The chain links TRBV4-1 to TRBJ1-5; weak D call: TRBD1 (5 bases). The germline V gene encodes CDR1 MGHRA and CDR2 YSYEKL. This CDR3 has 17 residues. Between the trimmed V and J ends, which lost 1 base and 1 base, there was a span of 14 bases. CDR3 residues: CASSQGRAGLSNQPQHF. The CDR3 DNA follows: TGCGCCAGCAGCCAAGGCAGGGCCGGGCTGAGCAATCAGCCCCAGCATTTT.